The clone carrying this T cell receptor (beta chain) has ten or more counts. This sample was included in a study of neurological immune-mediated disorders. TCRdb re-analysed the 5' RACE reads in MiXCR, keeping a single row per CDR3 protein. In the table there are some 37,000 distinct CDR3 sequences, less than 15% of which are singletons. CDR1 and CDR2 (germline): LNHNV, YYDKDF (reference sequence). The CDR3 has 16 residues. Trimming pared 0 bases from V and 1 base from J, leaving 12 bases between. The chain has TRBV15 and TRBJ1-1; D gene uncertain. The source is a woman aged 45 to 65 with HTLV-1-associated myelopathy (HAM/TSP). The sequenced material came from PBMCs. CDR3 sequence reads: CATSREHTRANTEAFF. The CDR3 DNA sequence: TGTGCCACCAGCAGAGAACATACTAGGGCGAACACTGAAGCTTTCTTT.